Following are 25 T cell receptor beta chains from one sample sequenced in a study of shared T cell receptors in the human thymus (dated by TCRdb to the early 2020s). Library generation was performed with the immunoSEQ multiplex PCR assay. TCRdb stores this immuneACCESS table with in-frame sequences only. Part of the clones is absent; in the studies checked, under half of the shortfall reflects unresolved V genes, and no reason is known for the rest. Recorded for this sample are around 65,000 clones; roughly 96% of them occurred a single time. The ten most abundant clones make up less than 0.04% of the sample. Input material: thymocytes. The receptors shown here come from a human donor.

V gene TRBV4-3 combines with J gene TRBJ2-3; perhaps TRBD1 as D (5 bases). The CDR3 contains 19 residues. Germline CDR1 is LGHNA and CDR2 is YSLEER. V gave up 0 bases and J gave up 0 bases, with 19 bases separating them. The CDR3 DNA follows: TGCGCCAGCAGCCAAGATCGGACATCAATGAGTTATAGCACAGATACGCAGTATTTT. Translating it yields CASSQDRTSMSYSTDTQYF.

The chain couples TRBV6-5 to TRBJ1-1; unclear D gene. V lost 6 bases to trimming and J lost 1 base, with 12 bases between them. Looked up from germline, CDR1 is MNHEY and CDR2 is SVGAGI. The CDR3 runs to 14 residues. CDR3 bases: TGTGCCAGCAGGCCGCCCGACAAGAACACTGAAGCTTTCTTT. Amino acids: CASRPPDKNTEAFF.

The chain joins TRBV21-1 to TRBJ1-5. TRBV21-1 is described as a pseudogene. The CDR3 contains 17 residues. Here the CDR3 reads CASSKGVDGTYNQPQHF. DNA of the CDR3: TGTGCCAGCAGCAAAGGTGTTGACGGCACATACAATCAGCCCCAGCATTTT.

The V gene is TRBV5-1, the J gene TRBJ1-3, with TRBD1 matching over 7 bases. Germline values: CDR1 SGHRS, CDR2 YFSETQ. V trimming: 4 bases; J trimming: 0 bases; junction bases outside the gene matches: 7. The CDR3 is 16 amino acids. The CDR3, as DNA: TGCGCCAGCAGCCTTCAACAGGGGATCTCTGGAAACACCATATATTTT. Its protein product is CASSLQQGISGNTIYF. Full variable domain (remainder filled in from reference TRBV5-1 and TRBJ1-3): KAGVTQTPRYLIKTRGQQVTLSCSPISGHRSVSWYQQTPGQGLQFLFEYFSETQRNKGNFPGRFSGRQFSNSRSEMNVSTLELGDSALYLCASSLQQGISGNTIYFGEGSWLTVV.

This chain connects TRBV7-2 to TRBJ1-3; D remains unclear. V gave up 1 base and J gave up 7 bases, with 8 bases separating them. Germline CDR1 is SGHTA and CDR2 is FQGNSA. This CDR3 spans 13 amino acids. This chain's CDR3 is CASSLGSGNTIYF. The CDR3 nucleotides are TGTGCCAGCAGCTTAGGATCGGGGAACACCATATATTTT.

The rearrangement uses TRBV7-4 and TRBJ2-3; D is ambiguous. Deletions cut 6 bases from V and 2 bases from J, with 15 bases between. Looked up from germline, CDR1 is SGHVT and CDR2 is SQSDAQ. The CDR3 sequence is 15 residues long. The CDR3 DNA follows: TGTGCCAGCAGTTTACTGACGGCCGACACAGATACGCAGTATTTT. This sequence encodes CASSLLTADTDTQYF. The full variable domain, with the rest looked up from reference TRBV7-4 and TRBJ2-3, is GAGVSQSPRYKVAKRGRDVALRCDSISGHVTLYWYRQTLGQGSEVLTYSQSDAQRDKSGRPSGRFSAERPERSVSTLKIQRTEQGDSAVYLCASSLLTADTDTQYFGPGTRLTVL.

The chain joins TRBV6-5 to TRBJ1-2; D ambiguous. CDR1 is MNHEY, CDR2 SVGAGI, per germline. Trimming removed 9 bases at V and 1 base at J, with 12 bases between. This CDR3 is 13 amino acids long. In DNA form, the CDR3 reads TGTGCCAGTCGCCAGGCGATTAACTATGGCTACACCTTC. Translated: CASRQAINYGYTF.

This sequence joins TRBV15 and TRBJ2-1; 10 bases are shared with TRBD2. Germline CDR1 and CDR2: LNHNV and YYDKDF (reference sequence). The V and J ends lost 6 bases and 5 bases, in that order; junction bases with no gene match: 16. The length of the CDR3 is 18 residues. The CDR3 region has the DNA TGTGCCACCAGACTAGGACTAGCGGACCATCCTTATAACAATGAGCAGTTCTTC. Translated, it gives CATRLGLADHPYNNEQFF.

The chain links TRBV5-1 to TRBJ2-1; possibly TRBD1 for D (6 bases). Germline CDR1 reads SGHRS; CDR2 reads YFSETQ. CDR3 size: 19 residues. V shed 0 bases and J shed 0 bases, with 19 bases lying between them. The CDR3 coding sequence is TGCGCCAGCAGCTTGGAGGGGGTACGGGGTATCAGCTCCTACAATGAGCAGTTCTTC. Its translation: CASSLEGVRGISSYNEQFF.

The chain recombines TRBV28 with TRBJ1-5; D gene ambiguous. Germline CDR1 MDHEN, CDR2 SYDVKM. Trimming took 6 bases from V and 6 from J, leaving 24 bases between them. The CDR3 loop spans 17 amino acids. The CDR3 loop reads CASSPPLGLGECQPQHF. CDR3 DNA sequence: TGTGCCAGCAGCCCCCCCCTAGGTCTTGGTGAGTGTCAGCCCCAGCATTTT.

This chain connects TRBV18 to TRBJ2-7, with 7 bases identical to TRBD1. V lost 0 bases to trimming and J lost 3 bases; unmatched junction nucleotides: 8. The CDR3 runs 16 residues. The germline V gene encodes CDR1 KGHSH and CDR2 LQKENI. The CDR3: CASSPPGKGAGYEQYF. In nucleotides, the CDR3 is TGTGCCAGCTCACCACCGGGAAAGGGGGCAGGCTACGAGCAGTACTTC.

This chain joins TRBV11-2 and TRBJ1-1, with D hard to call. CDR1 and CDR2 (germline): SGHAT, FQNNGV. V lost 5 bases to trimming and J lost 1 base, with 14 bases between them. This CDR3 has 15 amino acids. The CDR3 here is CASSPRHPPNTEAFF. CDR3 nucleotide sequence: TGTGCCAGCAGCCCAAGACACCCTCCGAACACTGAAGCTTTCTTT.

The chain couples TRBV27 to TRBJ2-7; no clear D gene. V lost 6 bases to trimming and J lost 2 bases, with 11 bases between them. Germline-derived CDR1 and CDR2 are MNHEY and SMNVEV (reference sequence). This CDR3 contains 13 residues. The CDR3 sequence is CASSPFNPYEQYF. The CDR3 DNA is TGTGCCAGCAGCCCTTTCAACCCCTACGAGCAGTACTTC.

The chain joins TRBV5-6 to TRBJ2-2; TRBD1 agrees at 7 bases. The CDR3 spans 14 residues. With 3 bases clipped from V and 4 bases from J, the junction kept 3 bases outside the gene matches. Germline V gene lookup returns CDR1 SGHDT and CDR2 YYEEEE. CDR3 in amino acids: CASSSRGLTGELFF. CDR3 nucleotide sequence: TGTGCCAGCAGCTCGAGGGGGCTCACCGGGGAGCTGTTTTTT.

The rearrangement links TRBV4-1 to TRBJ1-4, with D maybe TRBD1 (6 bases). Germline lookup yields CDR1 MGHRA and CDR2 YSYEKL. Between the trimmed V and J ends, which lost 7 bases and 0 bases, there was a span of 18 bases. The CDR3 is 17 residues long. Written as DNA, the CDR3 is TGCGCCAGCACCACGGCGGTGGGGGCCGCAACTAATGAAAAACTGTTTTTT. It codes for CASTTAVGAATNEKLFF.

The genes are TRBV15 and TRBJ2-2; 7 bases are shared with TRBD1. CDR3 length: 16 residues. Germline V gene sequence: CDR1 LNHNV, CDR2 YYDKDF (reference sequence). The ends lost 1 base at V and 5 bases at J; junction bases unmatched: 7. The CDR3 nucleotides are TGTGCCACCAGCAGAGCCGACGACAGGGTGACCGGGGAGCTGTTTTTT. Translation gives CATSRADDRVTGELFF.

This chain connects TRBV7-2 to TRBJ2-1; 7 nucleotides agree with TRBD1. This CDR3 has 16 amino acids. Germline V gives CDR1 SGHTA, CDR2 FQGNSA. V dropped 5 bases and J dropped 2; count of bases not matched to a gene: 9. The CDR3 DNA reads TGTGCCAGCAGCCCGCTACTGGACAGGCCCTACAATGAGCAGTTCTTC. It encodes CASSPLLDRPYNEQFF.

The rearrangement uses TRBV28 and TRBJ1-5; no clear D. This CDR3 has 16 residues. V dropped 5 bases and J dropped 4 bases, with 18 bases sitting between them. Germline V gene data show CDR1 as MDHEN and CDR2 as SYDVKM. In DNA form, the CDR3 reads TGTGCCAGCAGTCCGTTGGGAGGGCGTCTTAATCAGCCCCAGCATTTT. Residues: CASSPLGGRLNQPQHF. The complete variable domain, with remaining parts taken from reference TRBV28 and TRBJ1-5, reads DVKVTQSSRYLVKRTGEKVFLECVQDMDHENMFWYRQDPGLGLRLIYFSYDVKMKEKGDIPEGYSVSREKKERFSLILESASTNQTSMYLCASSPLGGRLNQPQHFGDGTRLSIL.

CDR3 region: CASSLLKEGQETQYF. The CDR3 DNA sequence: TGCGCCAGCAGCTTGTTAAAGGAGGGGCAAGAGACCCAGTACTTC. The rearrangement joins TRBV5-1 to TRBJ2-5; TRBD2 might be the D (6 bases). The germline V gene encodes CDR1 SGHRS and CDR2 YFSETQ. Between the trimmed V and J ends, which lost 1 base and 2 bases, there was a span of 12 bases. The CDR3 is made up of 15 amino acids.

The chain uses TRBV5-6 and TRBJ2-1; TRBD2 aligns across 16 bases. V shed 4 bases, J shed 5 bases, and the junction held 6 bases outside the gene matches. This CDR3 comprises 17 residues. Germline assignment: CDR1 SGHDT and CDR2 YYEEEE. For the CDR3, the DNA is TGTGCCAGCAGCCTGGGGACTAGCGGGGGGGCACACAATGAGCAGTTCTTC. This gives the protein CASSLGTSGGAHNEQFF.

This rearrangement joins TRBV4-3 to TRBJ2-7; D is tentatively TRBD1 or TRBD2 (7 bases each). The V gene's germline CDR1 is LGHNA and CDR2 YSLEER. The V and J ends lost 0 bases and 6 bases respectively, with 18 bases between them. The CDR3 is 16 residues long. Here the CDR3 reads CASSQDLIRGRAEQYF. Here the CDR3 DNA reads TGCGCCAGCAGCCAAGATCTTATCAGGGGGAGGGCCGAGCAGTACTTC.

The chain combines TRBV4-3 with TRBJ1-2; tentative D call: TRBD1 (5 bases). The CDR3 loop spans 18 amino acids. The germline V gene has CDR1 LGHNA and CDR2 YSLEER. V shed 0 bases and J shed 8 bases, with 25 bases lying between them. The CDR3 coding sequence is TGCGCCAGCAGCCAAGAAAGCTTTTCCAGGGCGGGACCCAAAGGCTACACCTTC. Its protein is CASSQESFSRAGPKGYTF.

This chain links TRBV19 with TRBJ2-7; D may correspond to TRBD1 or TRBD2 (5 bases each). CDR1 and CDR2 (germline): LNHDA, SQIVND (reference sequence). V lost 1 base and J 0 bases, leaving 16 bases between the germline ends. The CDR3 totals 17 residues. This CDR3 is CASSIVISRDGSYEQYF. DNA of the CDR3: TGTGCCAGTAGTATAGTTATCTCCCGGGACGGCTCCTACGAGCAGTACTTC.

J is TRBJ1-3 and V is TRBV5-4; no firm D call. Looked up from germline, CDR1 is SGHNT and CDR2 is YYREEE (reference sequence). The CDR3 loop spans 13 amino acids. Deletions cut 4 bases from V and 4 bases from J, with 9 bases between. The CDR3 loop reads CASSPRVGNTIYF. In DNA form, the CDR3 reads TGTGCCAGCAGCCCCCGAGTGGGAAACACCATATATTTT. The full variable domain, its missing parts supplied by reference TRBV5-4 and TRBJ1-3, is ETGVTQSPTHLIKTRGQQVTLRCSSQSGHNTVSWYQQALGQGPQFIFQYYREEENGRGNFPPRFSGLQFPNYSSELNVNALELDDSALYLCASSPRVGNTIYFGEGSWLTVV.

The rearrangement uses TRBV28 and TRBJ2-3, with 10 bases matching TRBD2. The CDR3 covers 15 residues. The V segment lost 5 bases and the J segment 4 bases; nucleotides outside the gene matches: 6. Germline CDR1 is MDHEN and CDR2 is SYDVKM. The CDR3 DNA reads TGTGCCAGCAGTACACTAGCGGGGTGGTCAGATACGCAGTATTTT. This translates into CASSTLAGWSDTQYF. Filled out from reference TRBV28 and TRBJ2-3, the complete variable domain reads DVKVTQSSRYLVKRTGEKVFLECVQDMDHENMFWYRQDPGLGLRLIYFSYDVKMKEKGDIPEGYSVSREKKERFSLILESASTNQTSMYLCASSTLAGWSDTQYFGPGTRLTVL.